The clone carrying this T cell receptor (beta chain) was seen a single time. This table comes from immunoSEQ multiplex PCR, and its TCRdb copy is limited to in-frame clones, with some not included. This table holds about 140,000 clones, just over 85% found once. The data stem from a study of control samples from healthy donors and cancer patients. The CDR3 is 16 residues long. In germline, CDR1 is SGDLS, CDR2 YYNGEE. V shed 0 bases and J shed 8 bases, with 18 bases lying between them. The TCR originated in a man younger than 35 in good health. The V and J genes are TRBV9 and TRBJ2-1; no clear D. Specimen: blood. Written as DNA, the CDR3 is TGTGCCAGCAGCGTAGGAGGCAGGTTAAGAATGCATGAGCAGTTCTTC. It yields the protein CASSVGGRLRMHEQFF.